This T cell receptor (beta chain) was sequenced during a study of blood T cell repertoires in COVID-19. Study in general: Donors in the United States, Italy and Spain gave samples during acute or convalescent COVID-19.

Clones were read by immunoSEQ multiplex PCR, and TCRdb kept only the in-frame ones, dropping some. This sample has tens of thousands of clones; more than 75% occur once, and the top ten carry 4.5% to 5.5%. The CDR3 contains 14 residues. Germline CDR1 reads WNHNN; CDR2 reads SYGVQD (reference sequence). Trimming removed 5 bases from V and 4 bases from J, with 15 bases in between. Sequencing was carried out using peripheral blood. This chain joins TRBV10-1 and TRBJ2-7; D perhaps matches TRBD1 (7 bases). This receptor was taken from a woman aged 80 or over with acute or convalescent COVID-19. The CDR3 DNA is TGCGCCAGCAGTTCATACAGGGGAGGATACGAGCAGTACTTC. It codes for CASSSYRGGYEQYF.